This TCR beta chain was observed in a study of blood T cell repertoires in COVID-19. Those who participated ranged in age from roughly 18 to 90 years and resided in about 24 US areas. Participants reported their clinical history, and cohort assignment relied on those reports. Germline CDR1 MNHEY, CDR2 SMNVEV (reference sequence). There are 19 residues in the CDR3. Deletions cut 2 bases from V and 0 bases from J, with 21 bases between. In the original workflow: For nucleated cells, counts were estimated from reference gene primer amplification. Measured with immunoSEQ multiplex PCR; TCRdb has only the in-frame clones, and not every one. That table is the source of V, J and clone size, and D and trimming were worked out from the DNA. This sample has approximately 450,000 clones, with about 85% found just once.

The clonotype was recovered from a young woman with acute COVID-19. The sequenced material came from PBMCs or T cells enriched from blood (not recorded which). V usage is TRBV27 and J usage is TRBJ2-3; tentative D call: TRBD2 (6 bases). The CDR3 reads CASSLTPSASGFSTDTQYF. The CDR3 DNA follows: TGTGCCAGCAGTTTAACCCCCTCTGCGAGCGGGTTTAGCACAGATACGCAGTATTTT.